Shown below are 16 T cell receptor beta chains from a single sample sequenced in a study of breast tumors, draining lymph nodes, adjacent tissues. TCRdb reprocessed the multiplex PCR reads with MiXCR, giving one entry per CDR3 protein. The sample holds about 46,000 distinct CDR3 sequences; roughly 24% are singletons and the top ten take 8%. The specimen was breast tumor tissue. Source of these receptors: a female donor with breast cancer. Some clones in this sample may be carry-over from other donors' samples.

This clonotype was picked up a small number of times. The chain links TRBV18 to TRBJ2-7; 9 nucleotides match TRBD1. V gave up 3 bases and J gave up 7 bases; unmatched junction bases: 10. The germline V gene has CDR1 KGHSH and CDR2 LQKENI. There are 15 residues in the CDR3. CDR3 sequence reads: CASSPGTGGSREQYF. For the CDR3, the DNA is TGTGCCAGCTCACCGGGTACAGGGGGCTCGAGGGAGCAGTACTTC.

This clonotype was found many times. The CDR3 DNA reads TGCAGCGTTGAAGATGGTCGAGATCAGTTCTTC. Its translation: CSVEDGRDQFF. The J gene is TRBJ2-1, the V gene TRBV29-1; D gene ambiguous. The CDR3 loop spans 11 amino acids. From germline, CDR1 is SQVTM and CDR2 ANQGSEA. The V gene lost 0 bases and the J gene lost 13 bases, with 10 bases spanning the gap.

A word on this clonotype: A much larger clone is a single base away; this may be a read error. The chain combines TRBV6-5 with TRBJ2-2; D uncertain. The V gene lost 4 bases and the J gene lost 7 bases, with 13 bases spanning the gap. The CDR3 length is 14 residues. Germline values: CDR1 MNHEY, CDR2 SVGAGI. CDR3 nucleotides: TGTGCCAGCAGTTCGGCGAGAACCCACGGGGAGCTGTTTTTT. It encodes CASSSARTHGELFF.

This clonotype has more than one count but fewer than ten. V is TRBV6-6 and J is TRBJ2-4; no clear D. This CDR3 spans 16 amino acids. Trimming cost V 5 bases and J 0 bases, with 14 bases left between them. Germline loops: CDR1 MNHNY, CDR2 SVGAGI (reference sequence). The CDR3 coding sequence is TGTGCCAGCAGTCCAGACAAAAGTCTAGCCAAAAACATTCAGTACTTC. This codes for CASSPDKSLAKNIQYF.

This clonotype came up many times. CDR3 nucleotides: TGTGCCAGCAGCCAAGGTCTACAGGAGAATGAAAAACTGTTTTTT. This codes for CASSQGLQENEKLFF. The chain employs TRBV4-2 and TRBJ1-4; the D gene is possibly TRBD1 (5 bases). V was pared by 1 base and J by 5 bases, with 11 bases between. Germline V lookup: CDR1 LGHNA, CDR2 YNFKEQ. The length of the CDR3 is 15 residues.

This clonotype was counted at least ten times. The V call is TRBV2, the J call TRBJ2-3, with 13 bases lining up with TRBD2. This CDR3 has 18 residues. V shed 6 bases and J 0 bases; nucleotides not matched to a gene: 9. Germline CDR1 SNHLY, CDR2 FYNNEI. In DNA form, the CDR3 reads TGTGCCAGCAGAGTGAGACTAGCGGGAGGATCTAGCACAGATACGCAGTATTTT. Its protein is CASRVRLAGGSSTDTQYF.

This sequence joins TRBV25-1 and TRBJ2-1; a possible D gene is TRBD2 (7 bases). V was trimmed by 3 bases and J by 6 bases, leaving 9 bases between them. CDR3 length: 13 residues. Looked up from germline, CDR1 is MGHDK and CDR2 is SYGVNS. DNA of the CDR3: TGTGCCAGCAGTGAGGGGGGGCTCAATGAGCAGTTCTTC. The encoded protein is CASSEGGLNEQFF.

Many counts were recorded for this clonotype. V and J are TRBV20-1 and TRBJ1-2, with TRBD1 as a possible D gene (6 bases). CDR1 and CDR2 from the germline V gene are DFQATT and SNEGSKA (reference sequence). The CDR3 covers 12 residues. Trimming took off 5 bases at V and 5 bases at J, with 12 bases between the two ends. This chain's CDR3 is CSAPRQEYGYTF. The CDR3 DNA reads as TGCAGTGCTCCTCGACAGGAGTATGGCTACACCTTC.

This chain connects TRBV4-1 to TRBJ1-1; 9 bases are a match to TRBD1. The trim removed 4 bases at V and 5 bases at J, leaving 14 bases unmatched. The CDR3 runs to 17 residues. Germline V lookup: CDR1 MGHRA, CDR2 YSYEKL. The CDR3 bases are TGCGCCAGCAGCCTAACAGGGGGCTTTGGTTCGGGTACTGAAGCTTTCTTT. It encodes CASSLTGGFGSGTEAFF.

The sample holds many counts of this clonotype. This chain connects TRBV18 to TRBJ2-7; perhaps TRBD2 as D (6 bases). Germline V gene lookup returns CDR1 KGHSH and CDR2 LQKENI. Trimming shortened V by 3 bases and J by 5 bases, and 14 bases separated the two germline ends. The CDR3 is made up of 14 amino acids. This chain's CDR3 is CASSPRGGADEQYF. The CDR3 DNA sequence: TGTGCCAGCTCACCGCGAGGAGGGGCTGACGAGCAGTACTTC.

This clonotype has a count of ten or more. The V gene is TRBV2, the J gene TRBJ2-7; D remains unclear. The CDR3 contains 14 residues. The germline V and J ends were trimmed by 2 bases and 1 base, with 9 bases remaining between them. Germline V CDR1 and CDR2: SNHLY, FYNNEI. For the CDR3, the DNA is TGTGCCAGCAGTGAATATACAGCTTCCTACGAGCAGTACTTC. Translation: CASSEYTASYEQYF.

At least ten counts were recorded for this clonotype. This chain joins TRBV4-1 and TRBJ2-1, with 7 bases identical to TRBD2. Trimming cost V 8 bases and J 4 bases; bases outside gene matches: 5. Germline V gives CDR1 MGHRA, CDR2 YSYEKL. The CDR3 has 13 residues. The CDR3 DNA sequence: TGCGCCAGCGCGGGGGAGAATTACAATGAGCAGTTCTTC. Translation: CASAGENYNEQFF.

This clonotype showed up many times. The V gene is TRBV19, the J gene TRBJ1-2; the match to TRBD1 covers 10 bases. V lost 5 bases, J lost 7 bases, and 7 bases stayed unmatched. Germline V gives CDR1 LNHDA, CDR2 SQIVND (reference sequence). This CDR3 contains 14 residues. CDR3 protein: CASSSDRGRGGYTF. The CDR3 DNA reads TGTGCCAGTAGTTCAGACAGGGGGCGAGGTGGCTACACCTTC.

Many counts were recorded for this clonotype. The V call is TRBV20-1, the J call TRBJ2-1; 9 bases are a match to TRBD2. This CDR3 contains 16 residues. Germline CDR1 is DFQATT and CDR2 is SNEGSKA (reference sequence). The V gene end was trimmed by 4 bases and the J gene end by 7 bases; junction bases not matched to a gene: 14. CDR3 DNA sequence: TGCAGTGCTATATCACCTTTAGCGGGAGCCACAAATGAGCAGTTCTTC. It encodes CSAISPLAGATNEQFF.

This clonotype was detected many times. The CDR3 here is CASSFTDNYEQYF. The CDR3 DNA sequence: TGTGCCAGCAGTTTCACGGACAACTACGAGCAGTACTTC. The chain uses TRBV2 and TRBJ2-7, with D possibly matching TRBD1 (5 bases). Germline V gives CDR1 SNHLY, CDR2 FYNNEI. The CDR3 totals 13 residues. With 5 bases removed from V and 3 bases from J, the gap between germline ends came to 11 bases.

In the case of this clonotype: This may come from a read error, since a much larger clone is one base off. The chain has TRBV7-8 and TRBJ2-1, with 15 nucleotides matching TRBD2. Germline CDR1 SGHVS, CDR2 FQNEAQ. This CDR3 has 17 amino acids. The CDR3 loop reads CASSRTSGRGSYNKQFF. The CDR3 DNA is TGTGCCAGCAGCAGGACTAGCGGGAGGGGCTCCTACAATAAGCAGTTCTTC.